This TCR beta chain was identified during a study of blood T cell repertoires in COVID-19. In the study overall: The samples span acute and convalescent COVID-19 from the United States, Italy and Spain.

TCRdb's table, derived via immunoSEQ multiplex PCR, lists solely in-frame clones and lacks some. This repertoire shows over 130,000 clones, over 65% found once; its top ten account for more than 3.5%. This clone was observed at least ten times. The J segment lost 2 bases and the V segment lost 8 bases, leaving 3 bases of the junction unmatched. CDR1 and CDR2 (germline): SNHLY, FYNNEI. The CDR3 extends over 13 amino acids. Sequencing was done on a sample of peripheral blood. The chain joins TRBV2 to TRBJ1-3; 7 bases map to TRBD1. This TCR was sampled from a woman aged 80 or older with active or convalescent COVID-19. The CDR3 protein is CASWDSTGNTIYF. The CDR3, as DNA: TGTGCCAGCTGGGACAGCACTGGAAACACCATATATTTT.